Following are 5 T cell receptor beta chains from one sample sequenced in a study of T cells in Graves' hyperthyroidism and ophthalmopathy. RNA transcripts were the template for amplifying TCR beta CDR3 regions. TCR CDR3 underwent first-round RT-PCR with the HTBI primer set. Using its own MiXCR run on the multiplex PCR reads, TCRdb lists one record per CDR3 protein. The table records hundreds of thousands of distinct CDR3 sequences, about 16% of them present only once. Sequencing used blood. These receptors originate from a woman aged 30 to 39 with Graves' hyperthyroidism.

The CDR3 region is CASTTYGTEAFF. As DNA, the CDR3 is TGTGCCAGCACAACCTACGGTACTGAAGCTTTCTTT. The chain links TRBV2 to TRBJ1-1; no definite D call. Germline V gene sequence: CDR1 SNHLY, CDR2 FYNNEI. The CDR3 sequence is 12 residues long. V lost 7 bases and J lost 5, with 11 bases in between.

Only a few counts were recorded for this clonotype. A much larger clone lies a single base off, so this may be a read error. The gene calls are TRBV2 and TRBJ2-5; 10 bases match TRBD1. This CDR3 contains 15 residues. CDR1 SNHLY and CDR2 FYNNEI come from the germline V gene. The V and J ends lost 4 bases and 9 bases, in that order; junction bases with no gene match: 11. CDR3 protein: CASSAPGTGDEAQYF. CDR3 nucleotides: TGTGCCAGCAGTGCACCCGGGACAGGGGACGAGGCCCAGTACTTC.

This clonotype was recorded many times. The CDR3 loop reads CASSLARKDNEQFF. In DNA form, the CDR3 reads TGTGCCAGCAGCTTAGCCAGGAAGGACAATGAGCAGTTCTTC. This chain connects TRBV7-9 to TRBJ2-1, with unresolved D. The V end lost 0 bases, the J end lost 5 bases, and 8 bases lay between the germline ends. Per the germline V gene, CDR1 is SEHNR and CDR2 is FQNEAQ (reference sequence). This CDR3 is 14 amino acids long.

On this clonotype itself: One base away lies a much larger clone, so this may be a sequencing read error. This chain's CDR3 is CASSDPGTIFSGANVLTF. DNA of the CDR3: TGTGCCAGCAGTGACCCCGGGACAATCTTCTCTGGGGCCAACGTCCTGACTTTC. The rearrangement joins TRBV12-3 or TRBV12-4 to TRBJ2-6; a possible D gene is TRBD1 (6 bases). This CDR3 has 18 amino acids. Trimming stripped 5 bases from V and 0 bases from J, with 17 bases between.

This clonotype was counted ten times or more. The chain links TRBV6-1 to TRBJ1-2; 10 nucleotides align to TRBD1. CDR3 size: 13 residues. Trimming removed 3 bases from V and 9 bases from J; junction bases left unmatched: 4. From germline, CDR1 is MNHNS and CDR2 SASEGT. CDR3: CASSDRDRGSYTF. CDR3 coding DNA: TGTGCCAGCAGTGACCGGGACAGGGGAAGCTACACCTTC.